This record concerns one T cell receptor (beta chain) sequence. The data stem from a study of blood T cell repertoires in COVID-19. Study-level background: Material from acute and convalescent COVID-19 was sourced from the United States, Italy and Spain.

Original processing methods: By means of reference gene primer amplification, nucleated cell counts were estimated. The table came from immunoSEQ multiplex PCR; TCRdb's copy has only in-frame clones and leaves some out. V and J calls plus clone size are reproduced from that table; the DNA served to infer D and trimming. The table records some 50,000 clones, around four fifths of them present only once. From germline, CDR1 is MNHEY and CDR2 SVGEGT. The CDR3 covers 16 residues. V lost 6 bases to trimming and J lost 7 bases; unmatched junction nucleotides: 14. The sample consisted of peripheral blood. This chain connects TRBV6-2 or TRBV6-3 to TRBJ1-5; 8 bases match TRBD1. This sequence was found in a man over 45 with acute or convalescent COVID-19. CDR3 sequence (DNA): TGTGCCAGCAGATACAACGCACAGGGGGAAGGCCAGCCCCAGCATTTT. Protein: CASRYNAQGEGQPQHF.